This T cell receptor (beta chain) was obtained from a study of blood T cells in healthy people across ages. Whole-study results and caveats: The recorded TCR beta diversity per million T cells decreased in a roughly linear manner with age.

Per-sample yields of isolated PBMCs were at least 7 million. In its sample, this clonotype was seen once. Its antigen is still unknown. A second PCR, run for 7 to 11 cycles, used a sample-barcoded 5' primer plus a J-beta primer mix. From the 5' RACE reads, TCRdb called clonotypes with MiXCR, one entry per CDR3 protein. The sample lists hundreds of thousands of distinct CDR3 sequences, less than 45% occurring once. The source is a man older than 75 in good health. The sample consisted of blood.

In nucleotides, the CDR3 is TGTGCCAGCCTGGGCCACAATGAGCAGTACTTC. It translates to CASLGHNEQYF. The rearrangement links TRBV27 to TRBJ2-7; no clear D gene. Trimming took off 8 bases at V and 7 bases at J, with 12 bases between the two ends. Germline loops: CDR1 MNHEY, CDR2 SMNVEV (reference sequence). CDR3 size: 11 residues.